Shown below are 25 T cell receptor beta chains from a single sample sequenced in a study of identical twins (dated by TCRdb to about 2016). The library came from 5' RACE. For sequencing, an Illumina HiSeq 2000 was employed. Clones were called with MiXCR by TCRdb after fastp trimmed the public reads at Q25, and only in-frame beta chains were retained. Entries that share a CDR3 protein sequence are merged under the most common genes and DNA. The sample yields approximately 600,000 distinct CDR3 sequences; less than 9% were counted once. The ten largest clones represent about 1.5% of the sample. The data also belong to a second study, concerning yellow fever vaccine responses in identical twins.

The sample consisted of PBMCs. Receptors originate from a woman under 30 in good health.

This clonotype was counted only a few times. The chain employs TRBV6-5 and TRBJ2-2; 7 nucleotides match TRBD1. The CDR3 runs 15 residues. Germline V gene lookup returns CDR1 MNHEY and CDR2 SVGAGI. V dropped 0 bases and J dropped 3; count of bases not matched to a gene: 1. CDR3 loop: CASSYSRGHTGELFF. The CDR3 bases are TGTGCCAGCAGTTACTCAAGGGGGCACACCGGGGAGCTGTTTTTT.

This clonotype appeared many times. Here the CDR3 reads CSAARPERGVAKNIQYF. In nucleotides, the CDR3 is TGCAGCGCCGCACGGCCAGAAAGGGGAGTAGCCAAAAACATTCAGTACTTC. This chain links TRBV29-1 with TRBJ2-4; D may correspond to TRBD1 or TRBD2 (5 bases each). The germline CDR1 and CDR2 sequences are SQVTM and ANQGSEA. The CDR3 runs 17 residues. Trimming stripped 7 bases from V and 0 bases from J, with 22 bases between.

This clonotype has a count of ten or more. The chain recombines TRBV4-1 with TRBJ2-3, with 13 bases aligning to TRBD2. The germline V gene encodes CDR1 MGHRA and CDR2 YSYEKL. V lost 4 bases, J lost 2 bases, and 12 bases stayed unmatched. The CDR3 runs to 19 residues. CDR3 region: CASSRNRGLAGLSTDTQYF. The CDR3 nucleotides read TGCGCCAGCAGCCGCAACCGGGGACTAGCGGGGCTATCCACAGATACGCAGTATTTT.

The chain has TRBV27 and TRBJ2-2; D gene ambiguous. Per germline, CDR1 MNHEY and CDR2 SMNVEV (reference sequence). The CDR3 covers 14 residues. The V end was cut by 4 bases, the J end by 2 bases, with 8 bases between. CDR3 bases: TGTGCCAGCAGTTCCGGGTATAACACCGGGGAGCTGTTTTTT. It encodes CASSSGYNTGELFF.

Only a few counts were recorded for this clonotype. The chain employs TRBV21-1 and TRBJ2-7; the table's D call, TRBD1, has no DNA check behind it. TRBV21-1 is termed a pseudogene. This CDR3 comprises 15 residues. The CDR3: CASSRIGTGEHEQYV. CDR3 in DNA: TGTGCCAGCAGCAGGATAGGGACAGGTGAGCACGAGCAGTACGTC.

This clonotype was seen more than once but under ten times. The rearrangement links TRBV20-1 to TRBJ2-1, with D possibly TRBD2 on 6 matching bases. The V and J ends lost 6 bases and 8 bases respectively, with 20 bases between them. The CDR3 has 14 residues. The germline CDR1 and CDR2 sequences are DFQATT and SNEGSKA (reference sequence). The CDR3 DNA is TGCAGTGCCACTTGGTCTAGCGAGCTCCATGAGCAGTTCTTC. This codes for CSATWSSELHEQFF.

The chain uses TRBV6-1 and TRBJ2-2, with 8 bases identical to TRBD2. Germline assignment: CDR1 MNHNS and CDR2 SASEGT. The ends lost 6 bases at V and 6 bases at J; junction bases unmatched: 18. The CDR3 runs to 18 residues. Here the CDR3 DNA reads TGTGCCAGCAGAGACAAAGGACCGGGACTAGTTTGGCCCGGGGAGCTGTTTTTT. This gives the protein CASRDKGPGLVWPGELFF.

In its sample, this clonotype was seen many times. The rearrangement joins TRBV9 to TRBJ1-2; a weak D match, TRBD1 (5 bases). Trimming took 4 bases from V and 4 from J, leaving 8 bases between them. The germline V gene encodes CDR1 SGDLS and CDR2 YYNGEE. The CDR3 runs to 12 residues. The CDR3 spells CASSKDSYGYTF. The CDR3 nucleotides are TGTGCCAGCAGCAAAGACAGCTATGGCTACACCTTC. Combining the CDR3 with reference TRBV9 and TRBJ1-2 gives the whole variable domain DSGVTQTPKHLITATGQRVTLRCSPRSGDLSVYWYQQSLDQGLQFLIQYYNGEERAKGNILERFSAQQFPDLHSELNLSSLELGDSALYFCASSKDSYGYTFGSGTRLTVV.

The chain is built from TRBV27 and TRBJ2-2, with D unclear. The germline V and J ends were trimmed by 8 bases and 3 bases, with 10 bases remaining between them. The CDR3 covers 13 residues. Germline V gene sequence: CDR1 MNHEY, CDR2 SMNVEV (reference sequence). CDR3 bases: TGTGCCAGCGGAGACACTTACACCGGGGAGCTGTTTTTT. Residues: CASGDTYTGELFF.

This clonotype was observed a handful of times. The chain is built from TRBV20-1 and TRBJ2-7; a possible D gene is TRBD1 (5 bases). CDR1 and CDR2 from the germline V gene are DFQATT and SNEGSKA (reference sequence). The V and J ends lost 5 bases and 4 bases respectively, with 15 bases between them. The CDR3 is 13 amino acids. This chain's CDR3 is CSALFQGIYEQYV. The CDR3 region has the DNA TGCAGTGCTCTCTTCCAGGGAATTTACGAGCAGTACGTC.

This clonotype was observed many times. The rearrangement links TRBV14 to TRBJ1-2, with 7 bases aligning to TRBD1. Germline CDR1 and CDR2: SGHDN and FVKESK. The CDR3 loop spans 13 amino acids. V was pared by 3 bases and J by 7 bases, with 5 bases of the junction left unmatched. CDR3: CASSQTGLRGYTF. For the CDR3, the DNA is TGTGCCAGCAGCCAGACAGGGTTGCGTGGCTACACCTTC.

The rearrangement links TRBV7-6 to TRBJ2-4, with TRBD2 identical over 8 bases. The V gene's germline CDR1 is SGHVS and CDR2 FNYEAQ. Trimming removed 5 bases from V and 3 bases from J; junction bases left unmatched: 12. The CDR3 consists of 17 residues. The CDR3 region has the DNA TGTGCCAGCAGCCCGGGGGAGCGGGAGTGGGGCAAAAACATTCAGTACTTC. Residues: CASSPGEREWGKNIQYF. Full variable domain (rest looked up from reference TRBV7-6 and TRBJ2-4): GAGVSQSPRYKVTKRGQDVALRCDPISGHVSLYWYRQALGQGPEFLTYFNYEAQQDKSGLPNDRFSAERPEGSISTLTIQRTEQRDSAMYRCASSPGEREWGKNIQYFGAGTRLSVL.

This clonotype was found a few times. This chain joins TRBV12-3 or TRBV12-4 and TRBJ1-6; D is undetermined. The CDR3 covers 14 residues. Trimming removed 5 bases from V and 7 bases from J, with 12 bases in between. The CDR3 here is CASSGTDGNSPLHF. In DNA form, the CDR3 reads TGTGCCAGCAGTGGCACGGACGGGAATTCACCCCTCCACTTT.

The chain combines TRBV10-1 with TRBJ2-3; 8 positions match TRBD2. This CDR3 has 13 residues. J was trimmed by 4 bases and V by 6 bases; bases with no gene match: 3. From germline, CDR1 is WNHNN and CDR2 SYGVQD (reference sequence). CDR3 nucleotide sequence: TGCGCCAGCAGAGCGGGAGTAGCAGATACGCAGTATTTT. Translating gives CASRAGVADTQYF.

There are a few counts of this clonotype. The gene calls are TRBV14 and TRBJ2-1; TRBD2 aligns across 9 bases. V shed 1 base, J shed 2 bases, and the junction held 6 bases outside the gene matches. This CDR3 region has 17 residues. Germline values: CDR1 SGHDN, CDR2 FVKESK. The CDR3 nucleotides are TGTGCCAGCAGCCAAGGGCCCCTAGCGGGGACCTACAATGAGCAGTTCTTC. Translating gives CASSQGPLAGTYNEQFF.

This sequence joins TRBV4-1 and TRBJ2-5; a possible D gene is TRBD2 (5 bases). CDR1 MGHRA and CDR2 YSYEKL come from the germline V gene. V dropped 0 bases and J dropped 2 bases, with 10 bases sitting between them. CDR3 length: 15 residues. The chain's CDR3 is CASSQEWRRQETQYF. The CDR3 nucleotides read TGCGCCAGCAGCCAAGAGTGGCGGAGGCAAGAGACCCAGTACTTC.

This clonotype appeared a few times. The V gene is TRBV9, the J gene TRBJ2-7; 9 bases match TRBD1. CDR1 and CDR2 from the germline V gene are SGDLS and YYNGEE. Germline trimming cut 4 bases from V and 6 bases from J; bases unmatched to any gene: 14. CDR3 length equals 16 residues. CDR3 region: CASSPGDRERGTEQYF. CDR3 in DNA: TGTGCCAGCAGCCCCGGGGACAGGGAGAGGGGCACCGAGCAGTACTTC.

This clonotype was picked up many times. The chain carries TRBV6-1 and TRBJ1-5; 9 bases line up with TRBD1. V trimming: 0 bases; J trimming: 9 bases; junction bases outside the gene matches: 12. From germline, CDR1 is MNHNS and CDR2 SASEGT. This CDR3 is built from 17 residues. The DNA of the CDR3 is TGTGCCAGCAGTGAAGCGTCAGGACAGGGGACGCAGTTGCCCCAGCATTTT. Translation: CASSEASGQGTQLPQHF.

The CDR3 loop is CASSPESPGYNSPLHF. In DNA, the CDR3 is TGTGCCAGCTCACCTGAGAGCCCGGGATATAATTCACCCCTCCACTTT. The rearrangement uses TRBV18 and TRBJ1-6; no reliable D call. The CDR3 is 16 amino acids. V was pared by 3 bases and J by 4 bases, with 13 bases between. CDR1 and CDR2 (germline): KGHSH, LQKENI.

At least ten counts were recorded for this clonotype. The rearrangement uses TRBV12-3 or TRBV12-4 and TRBJ2-2; 8 nucleotides align to TRBD2. This CDR3 region has 15 residues. Trimming took 3 bases from V and 3 from J; bases not matched to a gene: 3. The CDR3: CASSFSAGDTGELFF. The CDR3 DNA sequence: TGTGCCAGCAGTTTTTCAGCGGGAGACACCGGGGAGCTGTTTTTT.

The CDR3 DNA sequence: TGTGCCAGCAGCCCCCCCGGGGAGTTCTCAGAGACCCAGTACTTC. As protein: CASSPPGEFSETQYF. The chain carries TRBV7-9 and TRBJ2-5; D is possibly TRBD2 (5 bases). Germline V lookup: CDR1 SEHNR, CDR2 FQNEAQ (reference sequence). This CDR3 contains 15 residues. V was cut by 5 bases and J by 4 bases, with 17 bases left in between.

This clonotype was detected ten times or more. V usage is TRBV5-8 and J usage is TRBJ2-5; 7 bases are a match to TRBD2. Germline trimming cut 3 bases from V and 2 bases from J; bases unmatched to any gene: 4. Per germline, CDR1 SGHTS and CDR2 YDEGEE. The CDR3 sequence is 14 residues long. The CDR3 is CASSWGGSQETQYF. CDR3 sequence (DNA): TGTGCCAGCAGCTGGGGAGGGTCACAAGAGACCCAGTACTTC.

This clonotype was observed a handful of times. The junction does not match germline at one end; this may be a read error. The chain links TRBV20-1 to TRBJ2-3; possibly TRBD1 for D (6 bases). The length of the CDR3 is 15 residues. Germline-derived CDR1 and CDR2 are DFQATT and SNEGSKA (reference sequence). CDR3 bases: TGCTGTGCAGGGGCCGCTTATCCTAGCACAGATACGCAGTATTTT. It translates to CCAGAAYPSTDTQYF.

This clonotype appeared many times. The rearrangement links TRBV12-3 or TRBV12-4 to TRBJ2-1; no reliable D call. This CDR3 contains 11 residues. Trimming removed 2 bases at V and 7 bases at J, with 3 bases between. CDR3 DNA: TGTGCCAGCAGTTTAATGAATGAGCAGTTCTTC. Translated, it gives CASSLMNEQFF.

This clonotype has only a few counts. This chain connects TRBV20-1 to TRBJ2-1, with 10 bases matching TRBD2. J gave up 8 bases and V 1 base, and 11 bases lay outside the gene matches. This CDR3 comprises 16 residues. Germline assignment: CDR1 DFQATT and CDR2 SNEGSKA (reference sequence). CDR3 sequence: CSARVFMSGRAYEQFF. CDR3 coding DNA: TGCAGTGCTAGAGTGTTTATGAGCGGGAGGGCATATGAGCAGTTCTTC.